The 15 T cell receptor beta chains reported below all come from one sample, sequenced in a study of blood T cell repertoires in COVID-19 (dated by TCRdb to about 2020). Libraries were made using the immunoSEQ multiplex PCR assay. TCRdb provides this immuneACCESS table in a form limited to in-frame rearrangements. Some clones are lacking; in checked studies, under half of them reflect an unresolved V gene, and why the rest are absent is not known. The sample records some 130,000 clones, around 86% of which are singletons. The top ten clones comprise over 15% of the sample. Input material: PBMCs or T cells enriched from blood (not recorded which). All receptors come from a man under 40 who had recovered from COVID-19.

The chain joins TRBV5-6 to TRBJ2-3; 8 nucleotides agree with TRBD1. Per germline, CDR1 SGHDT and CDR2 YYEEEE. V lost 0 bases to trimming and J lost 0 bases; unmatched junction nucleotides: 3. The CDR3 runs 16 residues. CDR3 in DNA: TGTGCCAGCAGCTTGGCGGGGGACAGGAGCACAGATACGCAGTATTTT. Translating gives CASSLAGDRSTDTQYF.

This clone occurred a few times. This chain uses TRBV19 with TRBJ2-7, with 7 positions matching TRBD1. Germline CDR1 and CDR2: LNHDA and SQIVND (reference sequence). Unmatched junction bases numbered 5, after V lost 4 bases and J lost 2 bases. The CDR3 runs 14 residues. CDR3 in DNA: TGTGCCAGTAGTACACCGGGACAGACCTACGAGCAGTACTTC. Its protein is CASSTPGQTYEQYF. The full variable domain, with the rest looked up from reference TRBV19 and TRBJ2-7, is DGGITQSPKYLFRKEGQNVTLSCEQNLNHDAMYWYRQDPGQGLRLIYYSQIVNDFQKGDIAEGYSVSREKKESFPLTVTSAQKNPTAFYLCASSTPGQTYEQYFGPGTRLTVT.

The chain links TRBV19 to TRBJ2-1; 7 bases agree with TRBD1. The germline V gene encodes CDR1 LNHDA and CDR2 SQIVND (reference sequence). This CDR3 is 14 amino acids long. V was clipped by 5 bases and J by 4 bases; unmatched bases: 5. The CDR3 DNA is TGTGCCAGTAGTTTCGACAGGGCATACAATGAGCAGTTCTTC. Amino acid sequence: CASSFDRAYNEQFF.

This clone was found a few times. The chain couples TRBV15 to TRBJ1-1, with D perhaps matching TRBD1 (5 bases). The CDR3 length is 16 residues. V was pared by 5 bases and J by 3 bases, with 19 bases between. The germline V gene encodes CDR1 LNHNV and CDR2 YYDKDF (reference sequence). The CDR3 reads CATSPSQFQGYTEAFF. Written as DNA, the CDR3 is TGTGCCACCAGCCCAAGTCAATTCCAGGGATACACTGAAGCTTTCTTT.

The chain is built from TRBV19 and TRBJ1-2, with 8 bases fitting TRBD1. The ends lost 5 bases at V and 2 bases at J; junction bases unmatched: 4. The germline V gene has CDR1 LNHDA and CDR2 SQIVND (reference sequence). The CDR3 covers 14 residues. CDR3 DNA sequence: TGTGCCAGTAGTCCCCGGACAGGGAACTATGGCTACACCTTC. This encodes CASSPRTGNYGYTF.

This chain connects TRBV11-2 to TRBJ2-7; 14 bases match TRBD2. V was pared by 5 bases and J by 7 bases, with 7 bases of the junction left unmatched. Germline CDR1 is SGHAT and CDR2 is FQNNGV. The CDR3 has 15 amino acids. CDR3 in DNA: TGTGCCAGCAGCACGGGACTAGCGGGAGTGGATGAGCAGTACTTC. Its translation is CASSTGLAGVDEQYF.

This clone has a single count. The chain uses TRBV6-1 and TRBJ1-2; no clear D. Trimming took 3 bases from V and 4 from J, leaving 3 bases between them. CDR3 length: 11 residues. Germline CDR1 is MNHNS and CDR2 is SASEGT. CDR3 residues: CASSDLYGYTF. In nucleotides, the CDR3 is TGTGCCAGCAGTGACCTCTATGGCTACACCTTC.

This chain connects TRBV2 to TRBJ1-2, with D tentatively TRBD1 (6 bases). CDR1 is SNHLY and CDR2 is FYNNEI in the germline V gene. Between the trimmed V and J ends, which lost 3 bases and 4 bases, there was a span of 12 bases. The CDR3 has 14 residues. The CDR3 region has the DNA TGTGCCAGCAGTGAGCCGGACAGAGTCTATGGCTACACCTTC. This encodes CASSEPDRVYGYTF.

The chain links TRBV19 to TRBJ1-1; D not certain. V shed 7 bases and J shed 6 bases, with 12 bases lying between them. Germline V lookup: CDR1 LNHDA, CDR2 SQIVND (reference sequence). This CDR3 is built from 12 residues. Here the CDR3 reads CASTSLGAEAFF. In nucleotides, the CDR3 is TGTGCCAGTACCTCACTAGGCGCTGAAGCTTTCTTT.

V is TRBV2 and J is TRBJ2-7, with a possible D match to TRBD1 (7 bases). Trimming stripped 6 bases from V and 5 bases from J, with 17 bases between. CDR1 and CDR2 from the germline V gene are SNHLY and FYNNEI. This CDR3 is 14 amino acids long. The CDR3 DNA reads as TGTGCCAGCAGAGAACTGACAGGGAGGAACGAGCAGTACTTC. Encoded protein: CASRELTGRNEQYF. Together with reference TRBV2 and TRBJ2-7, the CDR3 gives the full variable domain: EPEVTQTPSHQVTQMGQEVILRCVPISNHLYFYWYRQILGQKVEFLVSFYNNEISEKSEIFDDQFSVERPDGSNFTLKIRSTKLEDSAMYFCASRELTGRNEQYFGPGTRLTVT.

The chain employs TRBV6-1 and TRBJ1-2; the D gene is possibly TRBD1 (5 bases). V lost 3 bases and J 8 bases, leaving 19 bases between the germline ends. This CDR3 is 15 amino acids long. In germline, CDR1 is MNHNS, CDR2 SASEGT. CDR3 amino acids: CASSDLRVFNKGYTF. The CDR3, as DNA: TGTGCCAGCAGTGATCTCAGGGTGTTTAATAAGGGCTACACCTTC.

CDR3 nucleotides: TGTGCCATCGGAGAAACCTACGAGCAGTACTTC. It yields the protein CAIGETYEQYF. The V and J genes are TRBV10-3 and TRBJ2-7; D is uncertain. Germline-derived CDR1 and CDR2 are ENHRY and SYGVKD. The CDR3 spans 11 residues. Trimming took 8 bases from V and 2 from J, leaving 7 bases between them.

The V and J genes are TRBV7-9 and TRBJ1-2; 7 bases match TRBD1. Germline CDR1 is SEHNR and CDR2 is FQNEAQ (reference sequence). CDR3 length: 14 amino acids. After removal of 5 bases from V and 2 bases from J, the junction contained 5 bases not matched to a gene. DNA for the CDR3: TGTGCCAGCAGCATTCAACAGGGGAACTATGGCTACACCTTC. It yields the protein CASSIQQGNYGYTF.

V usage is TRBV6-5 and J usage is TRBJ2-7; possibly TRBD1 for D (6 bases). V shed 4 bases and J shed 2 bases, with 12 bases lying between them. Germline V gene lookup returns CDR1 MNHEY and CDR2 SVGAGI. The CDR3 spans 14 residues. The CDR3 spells CASSSGTKTYEQYF. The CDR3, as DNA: TGTGCCAGCAGTTCCGGGACAAAAACCTACGAGCAGTACTTC.

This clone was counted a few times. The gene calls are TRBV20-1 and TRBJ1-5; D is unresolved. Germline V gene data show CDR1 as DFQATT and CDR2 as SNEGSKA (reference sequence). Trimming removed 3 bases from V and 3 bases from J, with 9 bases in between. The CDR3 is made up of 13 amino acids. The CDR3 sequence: CSASEQTNQPQHF. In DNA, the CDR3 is TGCAGTGCTAGTGAACAGACCAATCAGCCCCAGCATTTT.